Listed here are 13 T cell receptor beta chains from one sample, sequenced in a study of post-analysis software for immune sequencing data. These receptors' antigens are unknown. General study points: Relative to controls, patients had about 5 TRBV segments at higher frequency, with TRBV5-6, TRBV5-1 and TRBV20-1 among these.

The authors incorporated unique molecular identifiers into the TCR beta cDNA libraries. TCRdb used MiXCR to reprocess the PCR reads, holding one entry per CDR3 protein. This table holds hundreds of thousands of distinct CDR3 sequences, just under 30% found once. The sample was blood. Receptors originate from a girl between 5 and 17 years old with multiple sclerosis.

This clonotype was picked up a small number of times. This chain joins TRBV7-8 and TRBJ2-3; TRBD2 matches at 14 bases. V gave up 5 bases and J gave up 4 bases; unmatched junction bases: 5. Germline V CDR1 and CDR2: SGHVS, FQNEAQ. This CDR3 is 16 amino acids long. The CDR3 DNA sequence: TGTGCCAGCAGCCTGACTAGCGGGGGGGTACCAGATACGCAGTATTTT. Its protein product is CASSLTSGGVPDTQYF.

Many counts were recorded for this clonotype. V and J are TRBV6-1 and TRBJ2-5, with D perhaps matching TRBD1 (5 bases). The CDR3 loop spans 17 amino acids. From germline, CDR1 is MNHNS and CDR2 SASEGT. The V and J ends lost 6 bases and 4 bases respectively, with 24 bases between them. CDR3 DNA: TGTGCCAGCAGGCCGACGGTTTGGTCAGGGTGGAGAGAGACCCAGTACTTC. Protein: CASRPTVWSGWRETQYF.

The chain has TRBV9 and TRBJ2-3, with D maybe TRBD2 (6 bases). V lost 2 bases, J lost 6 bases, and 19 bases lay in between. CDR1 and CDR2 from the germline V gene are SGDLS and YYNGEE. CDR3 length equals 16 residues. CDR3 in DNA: TGTGCCAGCAGCGTCTCGTTAGCGGAAGGAATGGATACGCAGTATTTT. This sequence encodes CASSVSLAEGMDTQYF. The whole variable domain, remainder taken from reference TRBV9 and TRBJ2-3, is DSGVTQTPKHLITATGQRVTLRCSPRSGDLSVYWYQQSLDQGLQFLIQYYNGEERAKGNILERFSAQQFPDLHSELNLSSLELGDSALYFCASSVSLAEGMDTQYFGPGTRLTVL.

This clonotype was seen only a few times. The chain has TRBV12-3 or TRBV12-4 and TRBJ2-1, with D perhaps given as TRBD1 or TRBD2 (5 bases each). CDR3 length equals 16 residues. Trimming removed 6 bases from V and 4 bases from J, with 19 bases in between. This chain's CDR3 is CASRPEGLAGYNEQFF. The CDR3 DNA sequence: TGTGCCAGCAGACCAGAGGGGCTAGCAGGTTACAATGAGCAGTTCTTC.

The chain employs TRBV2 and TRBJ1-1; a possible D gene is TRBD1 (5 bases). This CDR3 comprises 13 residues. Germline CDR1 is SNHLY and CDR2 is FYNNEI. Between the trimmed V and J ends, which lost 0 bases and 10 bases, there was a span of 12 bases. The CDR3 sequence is CASSEAVGAGAFF. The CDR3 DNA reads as TGTGCCAGCAGTGAAGCGGTAGGGGCCGGAGCTTTCTTT.

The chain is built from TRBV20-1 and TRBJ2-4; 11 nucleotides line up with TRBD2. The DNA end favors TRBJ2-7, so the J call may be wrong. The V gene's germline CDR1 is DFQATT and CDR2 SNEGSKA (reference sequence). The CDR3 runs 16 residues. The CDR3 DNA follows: TGCAGTGCTAGAGATTTTGGTAGCGGGAGGGCCTACGAGCAGTACTTC. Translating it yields CSARDFGSGRAYEQYF.

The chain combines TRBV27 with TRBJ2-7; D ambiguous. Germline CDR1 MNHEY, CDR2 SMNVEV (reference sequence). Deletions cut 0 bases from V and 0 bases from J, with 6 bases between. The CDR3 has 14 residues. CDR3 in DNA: TGTGCCAGCAGTTTATCCTACGACTCCTACGAGCAGTACTTC. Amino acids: CASSLSYDSYEQYF.

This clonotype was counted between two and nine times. The CDR3 sequence is CSASLGVVTDTQYF. As DNA, the CDR3 is TGCAGCGCCTCACTGGGGGTGGTCACAGATACGCAGTATTTT. V gene TRBV29-1 combines with J gene TRBJ2-3, with D possibly being TRBD1 or TRBD2 (5 bases each). The V gene lost 7 bases and the J gene lost 2 bases, with 16 bases spanning the gap. Germline V gene sequence: CDR1 SQVTM, CDR2 ANQGSEA. The CDR3 loop spans 14 amino acids.

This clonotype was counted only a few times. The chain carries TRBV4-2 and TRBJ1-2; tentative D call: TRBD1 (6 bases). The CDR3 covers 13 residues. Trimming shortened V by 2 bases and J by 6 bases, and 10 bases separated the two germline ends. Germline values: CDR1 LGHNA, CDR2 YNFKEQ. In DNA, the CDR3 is TGTGCCAGCAGCCAACCACAGGGTGATGGCTACACCTTC. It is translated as CASSQPQGDGYTF.

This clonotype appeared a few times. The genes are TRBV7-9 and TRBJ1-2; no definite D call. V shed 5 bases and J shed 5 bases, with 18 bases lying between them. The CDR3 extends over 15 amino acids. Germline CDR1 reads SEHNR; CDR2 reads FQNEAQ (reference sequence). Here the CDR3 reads CASSPTPGLGYGYTF. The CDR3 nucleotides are TGTGCCAGCAGCCCGACCCCAGGTCTGGGGTATGGCTACACCTTC.

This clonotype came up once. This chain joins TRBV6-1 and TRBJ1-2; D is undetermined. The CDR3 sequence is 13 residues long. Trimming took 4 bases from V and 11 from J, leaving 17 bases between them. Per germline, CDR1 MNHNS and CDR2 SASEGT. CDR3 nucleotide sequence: TGTGCCAGCAGTGCCTACCGCCACAGAGGGTACACCTTC. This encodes CASSAYRHRGYTF.

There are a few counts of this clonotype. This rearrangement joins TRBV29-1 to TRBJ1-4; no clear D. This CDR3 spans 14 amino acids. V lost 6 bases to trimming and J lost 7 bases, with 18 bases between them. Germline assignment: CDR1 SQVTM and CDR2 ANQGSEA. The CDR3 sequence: CSVSIGGNGEKLFF. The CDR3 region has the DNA TGCAGCGTCAGCATCGGAGGGAACGGTGAAAAACTGTTTTTT.

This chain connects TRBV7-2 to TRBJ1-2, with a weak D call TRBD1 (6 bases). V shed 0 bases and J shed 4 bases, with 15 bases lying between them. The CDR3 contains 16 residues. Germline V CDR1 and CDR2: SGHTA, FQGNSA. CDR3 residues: CASSLAKTRQVYGYTF. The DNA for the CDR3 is TGTGCCAGCAGCTTAGCGAAGACTAGACAGGTCTATGGCTACACCTTC.